The 27 T cell receptor beta chains listed next were all sequenced from one sample in a study of CD8 T cells in Susac syndrome. Reverse transcription of 0.5 to 1 ug RNA was performed with random hexamers. In TCRdb, the immunoSEQ multiplex PCR reads were re-called with MiXCR into one record per CDR3 protein. The top ten hold around 0.18% of the sample, which has 250,000 to 300,000 distinct CDR3 sequences, roughly 90% seen once. The sample consisted of CD8+ T cells from PBMCs. These TCRs come from a human donor with multiple sclerosis.

This clonotype was counted only a few times. The J gene is TRBJ2-7, the V gene TRBV25-1; D call uncertain. CDR1 and CDR2 from the germline V gene are MGHDK and SYGVNS. Trimming took 4 bases from V and 7 from J, leaving 8 bases between them. The CDR3 extends over 11 amino acids. CDR3 sequence reads: CASSVYGEQYF. In DNA form, the CDR3 reads TGTGCCAGCAGTGTTTATGGAGAGCAGTACTTC.

This clonotype was detected once. CDR3 in amino acids: CSAPGTSPSYEQYF. CDR3 DNA sequence: TGCAGTGCTCCTGGGACTAGTCCTAGCTACGAGCAGTACTTC. The rearrangement links TRBV20-1 to TRBJ2-7, with 8 bases matching TRBD2. The CDR3 is made up of 14 amino acids. The germline CDR1 and CDR2 sequences are DFQATT and SNEGSKA (reference sequence). V gave up 5 bases and J gave up 3 bases; unmatched junction bases: 9.

The rearrangement joins TRBV2 to TRBJ1-2; 8 bases agree with TRBD1. Germline-derived CDR1 and CDR2 are SNHLY and FYNNEI. The CDR3 consists of 13 residues. Losses at the gene ends were 5 bases for V and 3 bases for J; bases not matched to a gene: 2. CDR3 DNA: TGTGCCAGCAGTATACAGGGGGACTATGGCTACACCTTC. Its translation is CASSIQGDYGYTF.

The gene calls are TRBV9 and TRBJ2-7, with 14 positions matching TRBD2. The CDR3 runs 17 residues. Germline V gene data show CDR1 as SGDLS and CDR2 as YYNGEE. The V and J ends lost 3 bases and 2 bases, in that order; junction bases with no gene match: 7. The CDR3 region has the DNA TGTGCCAGCAGCGCGGGGACTAGCGGGAGATCCGCCTACGAGCAGTACTTC. Translation: CASSAGTSGRSAYEQYF.

The chain recombines TRBV6-2 or TRBV6-3 with TRBJ2-3; TRBD2 might be the D (5 bases). Germline CDR1 MNHEY, CDR2 SVGEGT. The CDR3 spans 15 residues. The germline V and J ends were trimmed by 7 bases and 3 bases, with 17 bases remaining between them. CDR3 bases: TGTGCCAGCAAACCTTCGTATGGACTTACAGATACGCAGTATTTT. It encodes CASKPSYGLTDTQYF.

The chain uses TRBV18 and TRBJ2-4, with D possibly being TRBD2 (6 bases). The CDR3 runs to 17 residues. Germline V gives CDR1 KGHSH, CDR2 LQKENI. The V end lost 2 bases, the J end lost 8 bases, and 22 bases lay between the germline ends. The CDR3 region has the DNA TGTGCCAGCTCACCATGGGACCCTCTCGGGGGAAGGGACATTCAGTACTTC. It translates to CASSPWDPLGGRDIQYF.

The genes are TRBV7-9 and TRBJ2-3, with D perhaps being TRBD1 or TRBD2 (5 bases each). Germline V lookup: CDR1 SEHNR, CDR2 FQNEAQ (reference sequence). Trimming took off 5 bases at V and 11 bases at J, with 14 bases between the two ends. The CDR3 sequence is 12 residues long. The CDR3 protein is CASSLWGRQQYF. In nucleotides, the CDR3 is TGTGCCAGCAGCCTTTGGGGGAGACAGCAGTATTTT. The full variable domain, in which reference TRBV7-9 and TRBJ2-3 provide the parts outside the CDR3, is DTGVSQNPRHKITKRGQNVTFRCDPISEHNRLYWYRQTLGQGPEFLTYFQNEAQLEKSRLLSDRFSAERPKGSFSTLEIQRTEQGDSAMYLCASSLWGRQQYFGPGTRLTVL.

The gene calls are TRBV6-6 and TRBJ1-3; no reliable D call. V was cut by 7 bases and J by 0 bases, with 10 bases left in between. The CDR3 is 14 residues long. Germline V gene data show CDR1 as MNHNY and CDR2 as SVGAGI (reference sequence). CDR3 protein: CASTLSRSGNTIYF. The DNA for the CDR3 is TGTGCCAGCACGTTATCGCGCTCTGGAAACACCATATATTTT.

On this clonotype: Mismatch with germline at one junction end may stem from a read error. The V gene is TRBV28, the J gene TRBJ2-3; a possible D gene is TRBD1 (6 bases). Germline CDR1 is MDHEN and CDR2 is SYDVKM. There are 15 residues in the CDR3. CDR3 DNA sequence: TGTGCCAGCAGCACCAGACAGGACCTCACAGATACGCGGTATTTT. Translation: CASSTRQDLTDTRYF.

Of note for this clonotype: The limits of the CDR3 on the DNA are not certain, so only TCRdb's listed CDR3 is given. The rearrangement joins TRBV27 to TRBJ2-7. CDR1 is MNHEY and CDR2 is SMNVEV in the germline V gene (reference sequence). 15 amino acids form the CDR3, both terminal residues included. CDR3 sequence: CASSSSAMNSYEQYF.

This chain uses TRBV7-2 with TRBJ1-5, with TRBD1 matching 9 bases. The CDR3 is 17 residues long. Germline loops: CDR1 SGHTA, CDR2 FQGNSA. The V segment lost 5 bases and the J segment 6 bases; nucleotides outside the gene matches: 14. The CDR3 sequence: CASSLPVWDRDFQPQHF. CDR3 sequence (DNA): TGTGCCAGCAGCCTCCCGGTCTGGGACAGGGATTTTCAGCCCCAGCATTTT.

The V gene is TRBV9, the J gene TRBJ2-1, with TRBD2 matching 7 bases. V trimming: 0 bases; J trimming: 5 bases; junction bases outside the gene matches: 5. Germline loops: CDR1 SGDLS, CDR2 YYNGEE. There are 15 residues in the CDR3. The CDR3 DNA reads TGTGCCAGCAGCGTAGCGGGAGGAATAGACAATGAGCAGTTCTTC. This gives the protein CASSVAGGIDNEQFF.

The chain joins TRBV9 to TRBJ2-7; D not certain. Deletions cut 3 bases from V and 6 bases from J, with 13 bases between. Per germline, CDR1 SGDLS and CDR2 YYNGEE. This CDR3 region has 13 residues. CDR3 protein: CASSAVGSSEQYF. The DNA of the CDR3 is TGTGCCAGCAGCGCAGTAGGATCTTCCGAGCAGTACTTC.

In its sample, this clonotype was seen once. The chain recombines TRBV9 with TRBJ2-7; 9 nucleotides agree with TRBD1. Per germline, CDR1 SGDLS and CDR2 YYNGEE. Trimming took 4 bases from V and 0 from J; bases not matched to a gene: 5. The CDR3 runs 15 residues. The DNA for the CDR3 is TGTGCCAGCAGCCGGACAGGGGACGCCTCCTACGAGCAGTACTTC. Residues: CASSRTGDASYEQYF.

The chain joins TRBV2 to TRBJ2-7; 7 positions match TRBD1. The germline V gene encodes CDR1 SNHLY and CDR2 FYNNEI. The CDR3 has 15 residues. V trimming: 0 bases; J trimming: 2 bases; junction bases outside the gene matches: 4. Here the CDR3 reads CASSEADRIPYEQYF. The DNA of the CDR3 is TGTGCCAGCAGTGAAGCGGACAGGATCCCCTACGAGCAGTACTTC.

CDR3 nucleotides: TGTGCTAGTGGTTCGGGCAGTTTCACAGATACGCAGTATTTT. This translates into CASGSGSFTDTQYF. This chain joins TRBV12-5 and TRBJ2-3, with no clear D. Between the trimmed V and J ends, which lost 4 bases and 2 bases, there was a span of 10 bases. The CDR3 spans 14 residues. Germline values: CDR1 LGHNT, CDR2 FRNRAP.

This clonotype is judged medium-sized. The chain joins TRBV5-6 to TRBJ2-1; D is tentatively TRBD1 or TRBD2 (5 bases each). Germline V lookup: CDR1 SGHDT, CDR2 YYEEEE. The V gene lost 2 bases and the J gene lost 1 base, with 10 bases spanning the gap. The CDR3 is 15 amino acids. The CDR3 DNA reads TGTGCCAGCAGCTTAGGGGACCGGTCCTACAATGAGCAGTTCTTC. Translating gives CASSLGDRSYNEQFF.

The gene calls are TRBV28 and TRBJ2-3, with 7 bases aligning to TRBD2. The CDR3 sequence is 16 residues long. Trimming took 3 bases from V and 2 from J; bases not matched to a gene: 8. CDR1 is MDHEN and CDR2 is SYDVKM in the germline V gene. The CDR3 DNA sequence: TGTGCCAGCAGTTTCTGGCGGGGAGGGGACACAGATACGCAGTATTTT. It yields the protein CASSFWRGGDTDTQYF.

The rearrangement links TRBV9 to TRBJ2-7, with 7 bases lining up with TRBD1. Germline CDR1 reads SGDLS; CDR2 reads YYNGEE. The CDR3 consists of 15 residues. After removal of 3 bases from V and 5 bases from J, the junction contained 11 bases not matched to a gene. The CDR3 loop is CASSAEQGPSDEQYF. For the CDR3, the DNA is TGTGCCAGCAGCGCCGAACAGGGGCCCTCGGACGAGCAGTACTTC.

The chain couples TRBV7-6 to TRBJ2-1, with a tentative D call TRBD2 (6 bases). Trimming removed 2 bases at V and 8 bases at J, with 16 bases between. Germline V lookup: CDR1 SGHVS, CDR2 FNYEAQ. The CDR3 length is 15 residues. The CDR3 protein is CASSLSGPPGDEQFF. CDR3 sequence (DNA): TGTGCCAGCAGCTTAAGCGGGCCTCCCGGAGATGAGCAGTTCTTC.

The rearrangement joins TRBV7-8 to TRBJ2-2; TRBD2 matches 7 bases. CDR3 size: 15 residues. Germline CDR1 and CDR2: SGHVS and FQNEAQ. J was trimmed by 6 bases and V by 5 bases; bases with no gene match: 9. Written as DNA, the CDR3 is TGTGCCAGCAGCCCCCGGCGGGAGAGATCCGGGGAGCTGTTTTTT. Translation gives CASSPRRERSGELFF.

The V gene is TRBV11-3, the J gene TRBJ1-1; no definite D call. This CDR3 has 13 residues. Trimming removed 1 base from V and 4 bases from J, with 7 bases in between. Germline V gene sequence: CDR1 SGHNT, CDR2 YENEEA. CDR3 sequence: CASSLVSGTEAFF. CDR3 DNA: TGTGCCAGCAGCTTAGTAAGCGGCACTGAAGCTTTCTTT.

The gene calls are TRBV29-1 and TRBJ2-2; TRBD1 is a possible D gene (7 bases). There are 15 residues in the CDR3. V lost 5 bases to trimming and J lost 1 base, with 14 bases between them. Germline V gene sequence: CDR1 SQVTM, CDR2 ANQGSEA. The CDR3 nucleotides read TGCAGCGTTATGGGGGGACAGATGAACACCGGGGAGCTGTTTTTT. As protein: CSVMGGQMNTGELFF.

This clonotype was seen a handful of times. V and J are TRBV4-1 and TRBJ2-7; 14 bases are shared with TRBD2. The CDR3 extends over 14 amino acids. Germline V gene lookup returns CDR1 MGHRA and CDR2 YSYEKL. With V trimmed by 3 bases and J by 6 bases, 1 base remained unmatched. The CDR3 region has the DNA TGCGCCAGCAGCCAGGGACTAGCGGGGGTCGAGCAGTACTTC. This sequence encodes CASSQGLAGVEQYF.

The chain recombines TRBV7-9 with TRBJ2-1, with 9 bases that match TRBD1. J was trimmed by 7 bases and V by 1 base; bases with no gene match: 5. This CDR3 contains 15 residues. The germline gives CDR1 SEHNR, CDR2 FQNEAQ (reference sequence). The DNA for the CDR3 is TGTGCCAGCAGCTTAGGGACAGGGGACCTAAATGAGCAGTTCTTC. Amino acid sequence: CASSLGTGDLNEQFF.

Comment on this clonotype: At one of its ends the junction is not consistent with the germline gene, which may arise from a read error. V is TRBV7-9 and J is TRBJ1-1; D is unclear. CDR1 and CDR2 from the germline V gene are SEHNR and FQNEAQ (reference sequence). CDR3 length: 15 amino acids. The CDR3 loop is CASSFVLAENPEAFF. The DNA for the CDR3 is TGTGCCAGCAGTTTTGTATTAGCTGAGAACCCTGAAGCTTTCTTT.

This chain links TRBV21-1 with TRBJ2-5; TRBD2, the table's D call, lacks a check against the DNA. TRBV21-1 is classified as a pseudogene. CDR3 length equals 17 residues. CDR3 sequence: CASSKRWTSGRGETQYF. CDR3 coding DNA: TGTGCCAGCAGCAAACGCTGGACTAGCGGGAGGGGAGAGACCCAGTACTTC.